This TCR beta chain was captured in a study of cytomegalovirus exposure and HLA in healthy donors. Primers included in the PCR were 60 Vbeta and 13 Jbeta primers. Original methodology: Unique TCR beta chains totaled around 86 million in a later count, with roughly 12 million of them shared. Assay used: immunoSEQ multiplex PCR; TCRdb lists only in-frame clones, some missing. The DNA gave D and trimming, while V, J and clone size come from that table. This table holds some 150,000 clones, roughly four fifths found once. Study results and caveats: Across donors, sequencing depth was assumed by presence/absence analyses to be roughly uniform. The only immune exposure information that was available was CMV serostatus. Sequencing artifact likely explains a cluster of highly shared sequence variants.

V was cut by 3 bases and J by 3 bases, with 12 bases left in between. Germline V gives CDR1 SGHRS, CDR2 YFSETQ. The CDR3 runs 14 residues. This clone was counted only a few times. What it binds is not known. The sequencing input was PBMCs. The chain joins TRBV5-1 to TRBJ1-2; no clear D. This TCR came from a man aged 60 to 75 in good health and CMV-seronegative. CDR3 sequence (DNA): TGCGCCAGCAGCTCAGGAGGTGCTTACTATGGCTACACCTTC. As protein: CASSSGGAYYGYTF. The full variable domain, rest sourced from reference TRBV5-1 and TRBJ1-2, is KAGVTQTPRYLIKTRGQQVTLSCSPISGHRSVSWYQQTPGQGLQFLFEYFSETQRNKGNFPGRFSGRQFSNSRSEMNVSTLELGDSALYLCASSSGGAYYGYTFGSGTRLTVV.